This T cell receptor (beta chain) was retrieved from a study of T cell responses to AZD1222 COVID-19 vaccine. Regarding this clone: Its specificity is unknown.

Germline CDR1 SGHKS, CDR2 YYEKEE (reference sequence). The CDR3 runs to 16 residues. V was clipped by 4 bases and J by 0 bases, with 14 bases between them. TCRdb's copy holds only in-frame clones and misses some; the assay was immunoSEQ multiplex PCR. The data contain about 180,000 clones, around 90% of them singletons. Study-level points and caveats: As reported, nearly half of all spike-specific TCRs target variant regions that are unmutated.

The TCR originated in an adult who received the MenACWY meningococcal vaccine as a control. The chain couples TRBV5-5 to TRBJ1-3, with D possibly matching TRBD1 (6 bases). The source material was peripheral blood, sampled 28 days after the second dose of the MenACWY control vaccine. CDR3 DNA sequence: TGTGCCAGCAGCATAGCCACAGGGAGCTCTGGAAACACCATATATTTT. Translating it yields CASSIATGSSGNTIYF.